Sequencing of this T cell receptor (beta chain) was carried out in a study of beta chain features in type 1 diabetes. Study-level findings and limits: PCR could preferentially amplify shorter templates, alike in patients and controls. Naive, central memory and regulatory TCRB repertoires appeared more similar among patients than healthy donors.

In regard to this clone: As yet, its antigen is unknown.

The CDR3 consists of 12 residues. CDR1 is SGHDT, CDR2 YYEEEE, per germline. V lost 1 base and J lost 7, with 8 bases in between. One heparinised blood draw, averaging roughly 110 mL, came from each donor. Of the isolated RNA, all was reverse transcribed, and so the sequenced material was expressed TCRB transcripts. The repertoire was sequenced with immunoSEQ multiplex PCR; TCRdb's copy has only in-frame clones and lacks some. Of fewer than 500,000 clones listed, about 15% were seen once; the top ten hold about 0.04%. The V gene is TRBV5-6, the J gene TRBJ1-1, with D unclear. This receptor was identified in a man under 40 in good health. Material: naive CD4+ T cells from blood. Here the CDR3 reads CASSLSPFEAFF. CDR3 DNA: TGTGCCAGCAGCTTGAGTCCCTTTGAAGCTTTCTTT.